Listed below are T cell receptor beta chains from one sample, sequenced in a study of CD8+ T cells in alopecia areata. The method was immunoSEQ multiplex PCR; TCRdb's version includes in-frame clones alone and lacks a portion of them. Of over 150,000 clones listed, roughly 50% are singletons. Input material: CD8+ T cells sorted from blood. The receptors come from a human donor in good health. The CDR3 runs from the conserved cysteine through the conserved F or W. Fields, in order: J gene, clone size, D gene, V gene, CDR3 DNA, CDR3 protein. D genes are given only for firm matches. Some rows mark clone size as missing; the rest say once, few, many or name a class of expanded clone.

j_gene: TRBJ2-5; abundance: -; d_gene: -; v_gene: TRBV6-5; CDR3nt: TGTGCCAGCAGTTCGGGGCTCATAGGGGAGACCCAGTACTTC; CDR3aa: CASSSGLIGETQYF
j_gene: TRBJ2-1; abundance: few; d_gene: -; v_gene: TRBV25-1; CDR3nt: TGTGCCAGCAGCGGGGGCAATGAGCAGTTCTTC; CDR3aa: CASSGGNEQFF
j_gene: TRBJ1-4; abundance: -; d_gene: TRBD1; v_gene: TRBV5-1; CDR3nt: TGCGCCAGCAGCGAAGGGACAGGGAATCCAGTATATGAAAAACTGTTTTTT; CDR3aa: CASSEGTGNPVYEKLFF
j_gene: TRBJ1-4; abundance: -; d_gene: -; v_gene: TRBV25-1; CDR3nt: TGTGCCAGCAGTGACCGGCAAGGGGGTGGAGGTGAAAAACTGTTTTTT; CDR3aa: CASSDRQGGGGEKLFF
j_gene: TRBJ2-1; abundance: -; d_gene: -; v_gene: TRBV11-2; CDR3nt: TGTGCCAGCAGCCCTGGGCCGGGTTCCTACAATGAGCAGTTCTTC; CDR3aa: CASSPGPGSYNEQFF
j_gene: TRBJ1-2; abundance: -; d_gene: -; v_gene: TRBV4-1; CDR3nt: TGCGCCAGCAGCCCGGCTCTAACCTATGGCTACACCTTC; CDR3aa: CASSPALTYGYTF
j_gene: TRBJ2-4; abundance: few; d_gene: -; v_gene: TRBV23-1; CDR3nt: TGCGCCAGCAGCCCGGAACTTAGCTCGGACATTCAGTACTTC; CDR3aa: CASSPELSSDIQYF
j_gene: TRBJ1-2; abundance: -; d_gene: -; v_gene: TRBV7-9; CDR3nt: TGTGCCAGCAGCTTAGGGGGGAACTATGGCTACACCTTC; CDR3aa: CASSLGGNYGYTF
j_gene: TRBJ2-7; abundance: -; d_gene: -; v_gene: TRBV6-1; CDR3nt: TGTGCCAGCAGTGATTGGGGCAGGGGATACGAGCAGTACTTC; CDR3aa: CASSDWGRGYEQYF
j_gene: TRBJ2-5; abundance: -; d_gene: -; v_gene: TRBV4-1; CDR3nt: TGCGCCAGCAGCCGGGCGGCGGCGGGGGCGTCCGAGACCCAGTACTTC; CDR3aa: CASSRAAAGASETQYF
j_gene: TRBJ2-7; abundance: -; d_gene: -; v_gene: TRBV29-1; CDR3nt: TGCAGCGCGCGGGACACCCATTCCTACGAGCAGTACTTC; CDR3aa: CSARDTHSYEQYF
j_gene: TRBJ2-1; abundance: few; d_gene: -; v_gene: TRBV9; CDR3nt: TGTGCCAGCAGCGGGGGGCATGAGCAGTTCTTC; CDR3aa: CASSGGHEQFF
j_gene: TRBJ2-1; abundance: few; d_gene: -; v_gene: TRBV5-8; CDR3nt: TGTGCCAGCAGCTTGATAGGATATGAGCAGTTCTTC; CDR3aa: CASSLIGYEQFF
j_gene: TRBJ1-2; abundance: -; d_gene: -; v_gene: TRBV6-1; CDR3nt: TGTGCCAGCAGTGAAGGAATAGGGACGGAGAACTATGGCTACACCTTC; CDR3aa: CASSEGIGTENYGYTF
j_gene: TRBJ1-1; abundance: once; d_gene: -; v_gene: TRBV5-6; CDR3nt: TGTGCCAGCAGCCCTACTTACATCGCGGACGTCGTGAACACTGAAGCTTTCTTT; CDR3aa: CASSPTYIADVVNTEAFF
j_gene: TRBJ1-2; abundance: -; d_gene: -; v_gene: TRBV29-1; CDR3nt: TGCAGCGTTGCAGGTCGCTATGGCTACACCTTC; CDR3aa: CSVAGRYGYTF